The clone carrying this T cell receptor beta chain was detected a few times. TCRdb used MiXCR to reprocess the RACE reads, holding one entry per CDR3 protein. The profile covers 75,000 to 100,000 distinct CDR3 sequences, with about a tenth appearing a single time and about 2% taken by the ten largest. The data belong to a study of human T cells and chemical hapten exposure. The wider study: All through the approximately 22-week study, the scalp of each patient received diphenylcyclopropenone doses weekly. TCR yield per sample varied, mainly due to pooled library volumes.

Time point noted: patch test 2, 6 weeks after DPC sensitization. Treatment here: therapeutic diphenylcyclopropenone sensitization with weekly scalp DPC. Donation of samples came from alopecia patients who were 18 to 70 years old and suitable for DPC. Between the trimmed V and J ends, which lost 3 bases and 4 bases, there was a span of 14 bases. Germline loops: CDR1 MGHRA, CDR2 YSYEKL. The CDR3 covers 15 residues. This sample comprised whole blood, obtained in connection with sensitization to the hapten diphenylcyclopropenone (DPC). The chain is built from TRBV4-1 and TRBJ2-3; weak D call: TRBD2 (6 bases). The clonotype originates from a woman aged 40 to 50 with alopecia areata. Some clones in this sample may be carry-over from other donors' samples. CDR3 region: CASSQAGRGADTQYF. Here the CDR3 DNA reads TGCGCCAGCAGCCAGGCGGGGAGAGGCGCAGATACGCAGTATTTT.